The 3 T cell receptor beta chains given below trace back to one sample, sequenced in a study of blood T cell repertoires in COVID-19. Assay: immunoSEQ multiplex PCR; the TCRdb copy retains only in-frame clones and omits some. Altogether about 180,000 clones are present, around 88% being singletons, with the ten largest covering 7.5% to 10%. The sequenced sample was PBMCs or T cells enriched from blood (not recorded which). The receptors here all came from a woman in her 30s who had recovered from COVID-19.

This chain links TRBV4-1 with TRBJ2-1; D may be TRBD2 (6 bases). The V end was cut by 4 bases, the J end by 1 base, with 17 bases between. There are 17 residues in the CDR3. Germline CDR1 reads MGHRA; CDR2 reads YSYEKL. The DNA for the CDR3 is TGCGCCAGCAGCCTGAGTGGGGGAGGAGGGTCCTACAATGAGCAGTTCTTC. It encodes CASSLSGGGGSYNEQFF.

The table lists this clone with a count of one. CDR3 protein: CASTEGGGGYTEAFF. CDR3 coding DNA: TGTGCCAGCACAGAGGGAGGCGGGGGCTACACTGAAGCTTTCTTT. V and J are TRBV28 and TRBJ1-1, with D perhaps matching TRBD1 (6 bases). CDR1 is MDHEN and CDR2 is SYDVKM in the germline V gene. This CDR3 comprises 15 residues. V lost 7 bases to trimming and J lost 3 bases, with 18 bases between them.

This rearrangement joins TRBV5-6 to TRBJ2-5; a weak D match, TRBD1 (6 bases). The V end lost 4 bases, the J end lost 4 bases, and 14 bases lay between the germline ends. This CDR3 spans 14 amino acids. Germline V gene lookup returns CDR1 SGHDT and CDR2 YYEEEE. CDR3 residues: CASSPDSEGETQYF. The CDR3 DNA reads as TGTGCCAGCAGCCCGGACAGCGAAGGAGAGACCCAGTACTTC.